The 29 T cell receptor beta chains below all came from one sample that was sequenced in a study of OX40 agonist ivuxolimab in advanced cancers. The data were produced by immunoSEQ multiplex PCR, yet TCRdb's version contains in-frame clones alone and is incomplete. The data hold roughly 29,000 clones, with 90% observed a single time. The sequencing used CD4+ or CD8+ T cells sorted from blood, collected in a trial of the OX40 agonist ivuxolimab. The receptors derive from an adult with an advanced solid tumor such as melanoma, head and neck, liver or kidney cancer.

The chain joins TRBV27 to TRBJ2-1; TRBD2 matches at 10 bases. In germline, CDR1 is MNHEY, CDR2 SMNVEV (reference sequence). Germline trimming cut 2 bases from V and 3 bases from J; bases unmatched to any gene: 4. This CDR3 comprises 16 residues. The CDR3 region is CASSLGTSERYNEQFF. CDR3 nucleotides: TGTGCCAGCAGTTTAGGGACTAGCGAGCGCTACAATGAGCAGTTCTTC.

This chain joins TRBV6-6 and TRBJ2-5; 8 nucleotides match TRBD1. The germline V gene has CDR1 MNHNY and CDR2 SVGAGI (reference sequence). The CDR3 length is 13 residues. V dropped 10 bases and J dropped 12; count of bases not matched to a gene: 16. The CDR3 region has the DNA TGTGCCACCGGGCCGCACTTAAACAGGGGGGAGTACTTC. Amino acids: CATGPHLNRGEYF.

This chain joins TRBV5-4 and TRBJ2-7; a possible D gene is TRBD2 (5 bases). The CDR3 contains 14 residues. CDR1 is SGHNT and CDR2 is YYREEE in the germline V gene (reference sequence). The V and J ends lost 0 bases and 5 bases respectively, with 12 bases between them. The CDR3 DNA reads as TGTGCCAGCAGCTTGGGGAGGAGCCAAGACGAGCAGTACTTC. Translated, it gives CASSLGRSQDEQYF.

This sequence joins TRBV27 and TRBJ1-4; a weak D match, TRBD1 (6 bases). The CDR3 totals 15 residues. The V end lost 8 bases, the J end lost 0 bases, and 13 bases lay between the germline ends. Per germline, CDR1 MNHEY and CDR2 SMNVEV (reference sequence). In DNA form, the CDR3 reads TGTGCCAGCGGAGACAGGCGGCCAACTAATGAAAAACTGTTTTTT. This sequence encodes CASGDRRPTNEKLFF.

V usage is TRBV19 and J usage is TRBJ2-1; maybe TRBD1 (6 bases). In germline, CDR1 is LNHDA, CDR2 SQIVND (reference sequence). CDR3 length equals 13 residues. V was clipped by 3 bases and J by 9 bases, with 12 bases between them. As DNA, the CDR3 is TGTGCCAGTAGTATCCGGACAGCCCGTGAGCAGTTCTTC. Protein: CASSIRTAREQFF. The full variable domain, its missing parts supplied by reference TRBV19 and TRBJ2-1, is DGGITQSPKYLFRKEGQNVTLSCEQNLNHDAMYWYRQDPGQGLRLIYYSQIVNDFQKGDIAEGYSVSREKKESFPLTVTSAQKNPTAFYLCASSIRTAREQFFGPGTRLTVL.

This clone was recorded once. The rearrangement uses TRBV28 and TRBJ2-5; TRBD2 agrees at 13 bases. Germline V gene sequence: CDR1 MDHEN, CDR2 SYDVKM. The CDR3 consists of 17 residues. V lost 2 bases to trimming and J lost 0 bases; unmatched junction nucleotides: 3. CDR3 loop: CASSLILAGGYQETQYF. In DNA form, the CDR3 reads TGTGCCAGCAGTTTAATACTAGCGGGAGGGTACCAAGAGACCCAGTACTTC.

This clone was seen more than once but under ten times. The chain carries TRBV11-2 and TRBJ1-2; D is uncertain. Germline V lookup: CDR1 SGHAT, CDR2 FQNNGV. The CDR3 spans 12 residues. V was clipped by 3 bases and J by 4 bases, with 6 bases between them. This CDR3 reads CASSFWSYGYTF. CDR3 nucleotide sequence: TGTGCCAGCAGCTTCTGGAGCTATGGCTACACCTTC. The entire variable domain, with the rest obtained from reference TRBV11-2 and TRBJ1-2, is as follows: EAGVAQSPRYKIIEKRQSVAFWCNPISGHATLYWYQQILGQGPKLLIQFQNNGVVDDSQLPKDRFSAERLKGVDSTLKIQPAKLEDSAVYLCASSFWSYGYTFGSGTRLTVV.

This CDR3 is CASSLDGQDSYEQYF. CDR3 coding DNA: TGTGCCAGCAGCCTGGACGGACAGGACTCCTACGAGCAGTACTTC. The V gene is TRBV7-2, the J gene TRBJ2-7; 7 bases align to TRBD1. The germline V gene encodes CDR1 SGHTA and CDR2 FQGNSA. The trim removed 5 bases at V and 0 bases at J, leaving 7 bases unmatched. The CDR3 has 15 amino acids.

J is TRBJ1-2 and V is TRBV25-1, with 7 bases aligning to TRBD1. CDR1 MGHDK and CDR2 SYGVNS come from the germline V gene. With 6 bases clipped from V and 8 bases from J, the junction kept 6 bases outside the gene matches. The CDR3 is 12 residues long. In DNA, the CDR3 is TGTGCCAGCAGGGAGGGGGCATTGGGCTACACCTTC. It specifies CASREGALGYTF.

The V gene is TRBV27, the J gene TRBJ2-7; TRBD2 matches 7 bases. Germline V gene lookup returns CDR1 MNHEY and CDR2 SMNVEV (reference sequence). The J segment lost 2 bases and the V segment lost 4 bases, leaving 8 bases of the junction unmatched. This CDR3 contains 15 residues. The CDR3: CASSYDSGLTYEQYF. DNA for the CDR3: TGTGCCAGCAGTTACGATAGCGGGTTAACCTACGAGCAGTACTTC.

This rearrangement joins TRBV6-5 to TRBJ2-1, with 7 bases matching TRBD1. This CDR3 region has 15 residues. Germline V gene sequence: CDR1 MNHEY, CDR2 SVGAGI. Trimming at V came to 5 bases and at J to 4 bases, leaving 8 bases not matched to a gene. As DNA, the CDR3 is TGTGCCAGCAGTACTGACAGGGACCGGTACAATGAGCAGTTCTTC. Amino acid sequence: CASSTDRDRYNEQFF.

The rearrangement joins TRBV30 to TRBJ1-5; TRBD1 matches at 8 bases. V was clipped by 5 bases and J by 2 bases; unmatched bases: 5. Germline CDR1 reads GTSNPN; CDR2 reads SVGIG (reference sequence). This CDR3 contains 14 residues. CDR3 region: CAWDPGQGNQPQHF. CDR3 nucleotides: TGTGCCTGGGATCCGGGACAGGGCAATCAGCCCCAGCATTTT.

The chain uses TRBV15 and TRBJ2-7; D gene uncertain. Germline values: CDR1 LNHNV, CDR2 YYDKDF (reference sequence). This CDR3 is built from 14 residues. V lost 1 base, J lost 1 base, and 8 bases lay in between. CDR3 in DNA: TGTGCCACCAGCAGAGTGCCGCGGTCCTACGAGCAGTACTTC. Encoded protein: CATSRVPRSYEQYF.

This chain joins TRBV7-2 and TRBJ1-1; TRBD1 matches at 7 bases. The germline gives CDR1 SGHTA, CDR2 FQGNSA. The CDR3 extends over 13 amino acids. The V gene end was trimmed by 6 bases and the J gene end by 7 bases; junction bases not matched to a gene: 8. As DNA, the CDR3 is TGTGCCAGCAGTTCACAGGGGATCAATGAAGCTTTCTTT. As protein: CASSSQGINEAFF.

The chain has TRBV2 and TRBJ2-2, with 10 positions matching TRBD2. Unmatched junction bases numbered 1, after V lost 9 bases and J lost 3 bases. The CDR3 consists of 13 residues. From germline, CDR1 is SNHLY and CDR2 FYNNEI. Here the CDR3 DNA reads TGTGCCAGAGCGGGAGGGGACACCGGGGAGCTGTTTTTT. This codes for CARAGGDTGELFF.

This sequence joins TRBV7-2 and TRBJ2-6; D is unclear. The CDR3 consists of 14 residues. Germline loops: CDR1 SGHTA, CDR2 FQGNSA. The V and J ends lost 5 bases and 4 bases respectively, with 9 bases between them. CDR3 sequence: CASSPSLGANVLTF. The CDR3 DNA reads as TGTGCCAGCAGCCCCTCGTTGGGGGCCAACGTCCTGACTTTC.

The rearrangement uses TRBV27 and TRBJ2-7, with TRBD2 identical over 7 bases. The CDR3 runs 16 residues. The ends lost 3 bases at V and 7 bases at J; junction bases unmatched: 15. Germline values: CDR1 MNHEY, CDR2 SMNVEV (reference sequence). CDR3 DNA sequence: TGTGCCAGCAGTTTCGACCTGTCGTTAGCGGGTCTAGAGCAGTACTTC. Translated: CASSFDLSLAGLEQYF.

V gene TRBV9 combines with J gene TRBJ2-3; D remains ambiguous. CDR3 length: 14 residues. V lost 0 bases and J 8 bases, leaving 13 bases between the germline ends. Germline-derived CDR1 and CDR2 are SGDLS and YYNGEE. DNA of the CDR3: TGTGCCAGCAGCGTAGCTGATTCCGCCCGTACGCAGTATTTT. Amino acid sequence: CASSVADSARTQYF.

J is TRBJ1-1 and V is TRBV5-6, with D maybe TRBD1 (5 bases). Trimming took off 3 bases at V and 5 bases at J, with 23 bases between the two ends. Per the germline V gene, CDR1 is SGHDT and CDR2 is YYEEEE. This CDR3 has 17 residues. CDR3 residues: CASSWSGPGRRGTEAFF. The CDR3 DNA follows: TGTGCCAGCAGCTGGAGTGGTCCGGGACGGCGGGGGACTGAAGCTTTCTTT.

The V gene is TRBV4-1, the J gene TRBJ2-1, with TRBD2 identical over 10 bases. Germline lookup yields CDR1 MGHRA and CDR2 YSYEKL. This CDR3 comprises 15 residues. J gave up 4 bases and V 4 bases, and 4 bases lay outside the gene matches. CDR3 in amino acids: CASSLGLAAYNEQFF. The CDR3 DNA is TGCGCCAGCAGCCTTGGACTAGCGGCTTACAATGAGCAGTTCTTC.

This chain uses TRBV5-1 with TRBJ2-1; 14 positions agree with TRBD2. This CDR3 spans 16 amino acids. CDR1 is SGHRS, CDR2 YFSETQ, per germline. V was clipped by 5 bases and J by 9 bases; unmatched bases: 10. Here the CDR3 reads CASRSPGLAGVSEQFF. The CDR3 bases are TGCGCCAGCAGGTCCCCGGGACTAGCGGGAGTGAGTGAGCAGTTCTTC.

The chain carries TRBV7-9 and TRBJ2-7; D gene ambiguous. The length of the CDR3 is 15 residues. The V and J ends lost 1 base and 2 bases respectively, with 12 bases between them. Germline CDR1 and CDR2: SEHNR and FQNEAQ (reference sequence). Here the CDR3 DNA reads TGTGCCAGCAGCTTAGGGATGGAGTGGCCCTACGAGCAGTACTTC. Residues: CASSLGMEWPYEQYF. Looking up the rest from reference TRBV7-9 and TRBJ2-7 gives the full variable domain: DTGVSQNPRHKITKRGQNVTFRCDPISEHNRLYWYRQTLGQGPEFLTYFQNEAQLEKSRLLSDRFSAERPKGSFSTLEIQRTEQGDSAMYLCASSLGMEWPYEQYFGPGTRLTVT.

Only one count was recorded for this clone. This rearrangement joins TRBV7-9 to TRBJ1-2; the D is unclear. V was trimmed by 0 bases and J by 6 bases, leaving 11 bases between them. The germline V gene encodes CDR1 SEHNR and CDR2 FQNEAQ (reference sequence). The CDR3 extends over 14 amino acids. The CDR3 here is CASSLALGKHGYTF. The CDR3 region has the DNA TGTGCCAGCAGCTTAGCGCTTGGGAAGCATGGCTACACCTTC.

The chain recombines TRBV10-1 with TRBJ2-1, with TRBD2 matching over 11 bases. This CDR3 comprises 16 residues. CDR1 and CDR2 (germline): WNHNN, SYGVQD (reference sequence). V shed 3 bases and J 6 bases; nucleotides not matched to a gene: 7. In DNA form, the CDR3 reads TGCGCCAGCAGTGACGGTGTAGCGGGAGGGGGCAATGAGCAGTTCTTC. Amino acids: CASSDGVAGGGNEQFF.

The V gene is TRBV19, the J gene TRBJ2-1; the D is unclear. Between the trimmed V and J ends, which lost 5 bases and 6 bases, there was a span of 5 bases. Germline assignment: CDR1 LNHDA and CDR2 SQIVND (reference sequence). This CDR3 spans 11 amino acids. The CDR3 DNA is TGTGCCAGTAGTTTAGGCAATGAGCAGTTCTTC. Amino acids: CASSLGNEQFF.

This clone was found once. V gene TRBV19 combines with J gene TRBJ1-1; TRBD1 matches 8 bases. Looked up from germline, CDR1 is LNHDA and CDR2 is SQIVND (reference sequence). This CDR3 is 17 amino acids long. V trimming: 0 bases; J trimming: 0 bases; junction bases outside the gene matches: 6. The CDR3, as DNA: TGTGCCAGTAGTATAGATGGGACAGGAATAATGAACACTGAAGCTTTCTTT. It yields the protein CASSIDGTGIMNTEAFF.

The chain couples TRBV13 to TRBJ2-5; D unclear. Germline loops: CDR1 PRHDT, CDR2 FYEKMQ (reference sequence). This CDR3 comprises 11 residues. Trimming removed 2 bases from V and 5 bases from J, with 3 bases in between. The CDR3 DNA reads as TGTGCCAGCAGCTTACGGGAGACCCAGTACTTC. Encoded protein: CASSLRETQYF.

This clone was recorded a few times. V and J are TRBV7-9 and TRBJ2-7; D may be TRBD2 (6 bases). Trimming took off 8 bases at V and 2 bases at J, with 31 bases between the two ends. The CDR3 is 19 amino acids. CDR1 is SEHNR and CDR2 is FQNEAQ in the germline V gene (reference sequence). The CDR3 DNA is TGTGCCAGCGAAAAGCCCGACTCGTATGGGGGGAACATTACCTACGAGCAGTACTTC. It is translated as CASEKPDSYGGNITYEQYF.

This rearrangement joins TRBV19 to TRBJ2-3; TRBD2 matches 8 bases. Germline assignment: CDR1 LNHDA and CDR2 SQIVND (reference sequence). V shed 6 bases and J 1 base; nucleotides not matched to a gene: 3. CDR3 length: 14 amino acids. CDR3 sequence reads: CASRLSGGTDTQYF. The CDR3 DNA is TGTGCCAGTAGGCTTAGCGGGGGCACAGATACGCAGTATTTT. The full variable domain, with the rest looked up from reference TRBV19 and TRBJ2-3, is DGGITQSPKYLFRKEGQNVTLSCEQNLNHDAMYWYRQDPGQGLRLIYYSQIVNDFQKGDIAEGYSVSREKKESFPLTVTSAQKNPTAFYLCASRLSGGTDTQYFGPGTRLTVL.